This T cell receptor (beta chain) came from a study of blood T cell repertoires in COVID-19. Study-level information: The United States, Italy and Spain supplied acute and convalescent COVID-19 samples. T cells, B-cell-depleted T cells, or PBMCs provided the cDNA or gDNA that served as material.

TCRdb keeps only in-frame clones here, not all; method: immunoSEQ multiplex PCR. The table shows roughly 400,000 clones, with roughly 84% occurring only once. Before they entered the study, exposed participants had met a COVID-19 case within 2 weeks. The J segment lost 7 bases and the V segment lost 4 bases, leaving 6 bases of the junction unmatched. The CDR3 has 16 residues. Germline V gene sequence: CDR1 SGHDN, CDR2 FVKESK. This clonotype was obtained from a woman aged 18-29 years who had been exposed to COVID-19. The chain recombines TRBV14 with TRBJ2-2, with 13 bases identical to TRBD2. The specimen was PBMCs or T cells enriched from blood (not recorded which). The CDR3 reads CASSPRTSGGGGELFF. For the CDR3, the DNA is TGTGCCAGCAGCCCCCGGACTAGCGGGGGAGGCGGGGAGCTGTTTTTT.